The next 3 T cell receptor beta chains were all read from a single sample in a study of T-cell memory formation after mild COVID-19. Using its own MiXCR run on the 5' RACE reads, TCRdb lists one record per CDR3 protein. The table shows about 430,000 distinct CDR3 sequences, with roughly 26% occurring only once. The sample was PBMCs or a T cell subset sorted from them (not recorded which). The receptors derive from an adult woman who had mild COVID-19 (a few samples of this study predate the infection). Cell type and time point are not known.

CDR3: CSARRGRETGGYTF. The CDR3 nucleotides read TGCAGTGCTAGGCGGGGACGGGAGACGGGTGGCTACACCTTC. V is TRBV20-1 and J is TRBJ1-2, with D possibly TRBD1 on 5 matching bases. Germline V CDR1 and CDR2: DFQATT, SNEGSKA (reference sequence). The V end was cut by 3 bases, the J end by 7 bases, with 18 bases between. The CDR3 has 14 residues.

This clonotype was seen more than once but under ten times. V gene TRBV20-1 combines with J gene TRBJ1-1; D perhaps matches TRBD1 (6 bases). Trimming cost V 2 bases and J 0 bases, with 13 bases left between them. The CDR3 runs 15 residues. Germline-derived CDR1 and CDR2 are DFQATT and SNEGSKA (reference sequence). CDR3 nucleotides: TGCAGTGCTAGAAGAGGGGGTCCCTTGAACACTGAAGCTTTCTTT. Its translation is CSARRGGPLNTEAFF.

This clonotype has only a few counts. This chain joins TRBV6-2 or TRBV6-3 and TRBJ2-7; D not certain. Germline CDR1 and CDR2: MNHEY and SVGEGT. The CDR3 covers 14 residues. The ends were cut back, 6 bases at V and 2 bases at J, with 14 bases in the middle. This CDR3 reads CASRRKGFPYEQYF. The CDR3 DNA reads as TGTGCCAGCAGACGTAAGGGTTTCCCCTACGAGCAGTACTTC.